The 26 T cell receptor beta chains reported below all come from one sample, sequenced in a study of shared clonotypes between healthy human individuals. The repertoire was sequenced with immunoSEQ multiplex PCR; TCRdb's copy has only in-frame clones and lacks some. The sample includes roughly 500,000 clones, almost 97% of them seen just once. The source material was naive CD4+ T cells sorted from blood. Subset noted: CD45RA+ positively selected. These receptor sequences come from a woman in her thirties in good health.

The CDR3 protein is CASSEVATNEKLFF. The CDR3 DNA sequence: TGTGCCAGCAGCGAAGTTGCAACTAATGAAAAACTGTTTTTT. This chain connects TRBV5-6 to TRBJ1-4; D gene ambiguous. The germline CDR1 and CDR2 sequences are SGHDT and YYEEEE. Trimming took off 4 bases at V and 0 bases at J, with 7 bases between the two ends. The CDR3 has 14 amino acids.

This clone appeared once. This chain links TRBV10-3 with TRBJ2-1; 10 positions agree with TRBD1. The germline V gene has CDR1 ENHRY and CDR2 SYGVKD. The V gene end was trimmed by 4 bases and the J gene end by 6 bases; junction bases not matched to a gene: 3. This CDR3 is built from 14 residues. The CDR3 is CAISGQGAVNEQFF. The DNA of the CDR3 is TGTGCCATCAGTGGACAGGGGGCTGTCAATGAGCAGTTCTTC.

The chain combines TRBV5-4 with TRBJ2-5; D is perhaps TRBD2 (6 bases). V was cut by 3 bases and J by 2 bases, with 11 bases left in between. The CDR3 contains 14 residues. Per germline, CDR1 SGHNT and CDR2 YYREEE (reference sequence). CDR3 nucleotides: TGTGCCAGCAGCTCCGGGAGCGTACAAGAGACCCAGTACTTC. Its translation is CASSSGSVQETQYF.

The J gene is TRBJ1-4, the V gene TRBV5-8; tentative D call: TRBD1 (6 bases). The germline V gene encodes CDR1 SGHTS and CDR2 YDEGEE. Trimming shortened V by 4 bases and J by 0 bases, and 10 bases separated the two germline ends. The CDR3 consists of 15 residues. CDR3 sequence reads: CASSPDSATNEKLFF. In DNA, the CDR3 is TGTGCCAGCAGCCCGGACAGCGCAACTAATGAAAAACTGTTTTTT.

V usage is TRBV28 and J usage is TRBJ2-7; D remains ambiguous. Germline lookup yields CDR1 MDHEN and CDR2 SYDVKM. The CDR3 is 12 amino acids. V was cut by 2 bases and J by 4 bases, with 6 bases left in between. For the CDR3, the DNA is TGTGCCAGCAGTTTAGTCTTTTACGAGCAGTACTTC. Translated, it gives CASSLVFYEQYF.

J is TRBJ2-7 and V is TRBV7-8; D is unresolved. V lost 2 bases to trimming and J lost 2 bases, with 16 bases between them. Germline loops: CDR1 SGHVS, CDR2 FQNEAQ. The CDR3 spans 16 residues. CDR3 amino acids: CASSLLPGRRAYEQYF. The CDR3 bases are TGTGCCAGCAGCTTACTCCCAGGCCGAAGAGCCTACGAGCAGTACTTC.

The chain links TRBV10-2 to TRBJ2-1, with TRBD2 identical over 9 bases. This CDR3 spans 14 amino acids. The germline V gene encodes CDR1 WSHSY and CDR2 SAAADI. J gave up 4 bases and V 9 bases, and 7 bases lay outside the gene matches. CDR3 sequence reads: CASRREGLYNEQFF. The CDR3 bases are TGCGCCAGTAGGCGGGAGGGCCTATACAATGAGCAGTTCTTC.

The chain employs TRBV4-2 and TRBJ2-5; D remains unclear. Trimming removed 0 bases from V and 2 bases from J, with 7 bases in between. Looked up from germline, CDR1 is LGHNA and CDR2 is YNFKEQ. The CDR3 is 14 residues long. This chain's CDR3 is CASSQDTYQETQYF. The CDR3 DNA reads as TGTGCCAGCAGCCAAGACACCTATCAAGAGACCCAGTACTTC.

The chain couples TRBV14 to TRBJ2-1; D unresolved. In germline, CDR1 is SGHDN, CDR2 FVKESK. V shed 0 bases and J shed 9 bases, with 6 bases lying between them. The CDR3 spans 12 residues. The CDR3 region has the DNA TGTGCCAGCAGCCAAGATTACCGTGAGCAGTTCTTC. This encodes CASSQDYREQFF. The full variable domain, rest sourced from reference TRBV14 and TRBJ2-1, is EAGVTQFPSHSVIEKGQTVTLRCDPISGHDNLYWYRRVMGKEIKFLLHFVKESKQDESGMPNNRFLAERTGGTYSTLKVQPAELEDSGVYFCASSQDYREQFFGPGTRLTVL.

This clone was counted once. This sequence joins TRBV7-2 and TRBJ2-1; 8 positions agree with TRBD1. Trimming took 2 bases from V and 3 from J; bases not matched to a gene: 6. The V gene's germline CDR1 is SGHTA and CDR2 FQGNSA. The CDR3 consists of 16 residues. CDR3 DNA: TGTGCCAGCAGCTTAAGTGGGACAGGAGGCTACAATGAGCAGTTCTTC. Its translation is CASSLSGTGGYNEQFF.

A single count supports this clone. V gene TRBV18 combines with J gene TRBJ2-5; 8 bases match TRBD2. The V and J ends lost 0 bases and 0 bases, in that order; junction bases with no gene match: 6. The germline V gene encodes CDR1 KGHSH and CDR2 LQKENI. The CDR3 consists of 17 residues. CDR3 in amino acids: CASSPPSVAGYQETQYF. CDR3 nucleotide sequence: TGTGCCAGCTCACCACCCTCGGTAGCGGGATACCAAGAGACCCAGTACTTC.

The chain has TRBV28 and TRBJ1-2; a weak D match, TRBD1 (5 bases). Trimming took 6 bases from V and 0 from J, leaving 20 bases between them. This CDR3 has 17 amino acids. Germline-derived CDR1 and CDR2 are MDHEN and SYDVKM. The CDR3 reads CASRTAGRGPSNYGYTF. DNA for the CDR3: TGTGCCAGCAGGACCGCGGGACGCGGACCGTCTAACTATGGCTACACCTTC.

As DNA, the CDR3 is TGCGCCAGCAGTCAAAGAGGGGGATGGAATGAAAAACTGTTTTTT. It codes for CASSQRGGWNEKLFF. The chain carries TRBV23-1 and TRBJ1-4, with a weak D call TRBD1 (6 bases). TRBV23-1 is recorded as an ORF, its role being uncertain. V lost 2 bases to trimming and J lost 5 bases, with 12 bases between them. The CDR3 is made up of 15 amino acids.

The rearrangement links TRBV5-1 to TRBJ2-7; D is unresolved. In germline, CDR1 is SGHRS, CDR2 YFSETQ. Between the trimmed V and J ends, which lost 0 bases and 5 bases, there was a span of 18 bases. CDR3 length: 16 residues. The CDR3 DNA is TGCGCCAGCAGCTTGGGAGGCCGCACCCCTTGGAACGAGCAGTACTTC. Protein: CASSLGGRTPWNEQYF.

This clone was recorded once. The rearrangement links TRBV19 to TRBJ2-1; 7 nucleotides agree with TRBD2. Unmatched junction bases numbered 12, after V lost 4 bases and J lost 0 bases. Germline V lookup: CDR1 LNHDA, CDR2 SQIVND (reference sequence). The CDR3 extends over 18 amino acids. The CDR3 DNA reads as TGTGCCAGTAGTAAGACGCCACTAGCGCCGAGCTCCTACAATGAGCAGTTCTTC. Its translation: CASSKTPLAPSSYNEQFF.

The chain carries TRBV9 and TRBJ2-1, with 12 bases aligning to TRBD2. CDR1 is SGDLS, CDR2 YYNGEE, per germline. The V segment lost 0 bases and the J segment 6 bases; nucleotides outside the gene matches: 1. The CDR3 loop spans 15 amino acids. Here the CDR3 DNA reads TGTGCCAGCAGCGTAGGACTAGCGGGAGCCAATGAGCAGTTCTTC. It specifies CASSVGLAGANEQFF.

The V call is TRBV29-1, the J call TRBJ2-7; unclear D gene. Trimming shortened V by 3 bases and J by 2 bases, and 14 bases separated the two germline ends. This CDR3 contains 14 residues. Germline V CDR1 and CDR2: SQVTM, ANQGSEA. CDR3 in DNA: TGCAGCGTTGACGGAGACCGCTTTCCCTACGAGCAGTACTTC. Translation gives CSVDGDRFPYEQYF.

This clone occurred once. The V gene is TRBV5-4, the J gene TRBJ2-7; 7 nucleotides align to TRBD1. V shed 3 bases and J 3 bases; nucleotides not matched to a gene: 9. The CDR3 length is 15 residues. Germline lookup yields CDR1 SGHNT and CDR2 YYREEE (reference sequence). Here the CDR3 reads CASSSPGQPHYEQYF. CDR3 nucleotide sequence: TGTGCCAGCAGCTCACCGGGACAGCCCCACTACGAGCAGTACTTC. The full variable domain, with the rest looked up from reference TRBV5-4 and TRBJ2-7, is ETGVTQSPTHLIKTRGQQVTLRCSSQSGHNTVSWYQQALGQGPQFIFQYYREEENGRGNFPPRFSGLQFPNYSSELNVNALELDDSALYLCASSSPGQPHYEQYFGPGTRLTVT.

The chain is built from TRBV11-2 and TRBJ1-5, with a weak D call TRBD1 (5 bases). Between the trimmed V and J ends, which lost 5 bases and 4 bases, there was a span of 9 bases. CDR3 length equals 13 residues. CDR1 is SGHAT and CDR2 is FQNNGV in the germline V gene. The DNA for the CDR3 is TGTGCCAGCAGCCCAGACAGAAATCAGCCCCAGCATTTT. Its translation: CASSPDRNQPQHF.

The chain is built from TRBV7-7 and TRBJ2-7; 7 positions match TRBD1. The V and J ends lost 5 bases and 4 bases, in that order; junction bases with no gene match: 11. Germline CDR1 reads SSHAT; CDR2 reads FNYEAQ (reference sequence). The CDR3 sequence is 15 residues long. The CDR3 loop reads CASSDRVVRGYEQYF. CDR3 DNA: TGTGCCAGCAGCGACAGGGTTGTCCGGGGTTACGAGCAGTACTTC. The variable domain in full, with the rest retrieved from reference TRBV7-7 and TRBJ2-7, is GAGVSQSPRYKVTKRGQDVTLRCDPISSHATLYWYQQALGQGPEFLTYFNYEAQPDKSGLPSDRFSAERPEGSISTLTIQRTEQRDSAMYRCASSDRVVRGYEQYFGPGTRLTVT.

The chain is built from TRBV5-4 and TRBJ2-5, with no clear D. CDR3 length: 15 amino acids. In germline, CDR1 is SGHNT, CDR2 YYREEE (reference sequence). Trimming removed 1 base from V and 3 bases from J, with 13 bases in between. CDR3 sequence: CASSLPDYREETQYF. CDR3 bases: TGTGCCAGCAGCTTGCCGGATTACCGGGAAGAGACCCAGTACTTC.

The genes are TRBV28 and TRBJ2-7; D might be TRBD1 (6 bases). The CDR3 spans 14 residues. Trimming shortened V by 8 bases and J by 0 bases, and 14 bases separated the two germline ends. The germline gives CDR1 MDHEN, CDR2 SYDVKM. CDR3 nucleotide sequence: TGTGCCAGCCTCCGGGACACTAGCTCCTACGAGCAGTACTTC. Translating gives CASLRDTSSYEQYF.

This rearrangement joins TRBV2 to TRBJ2-6; 8 positions match TRBD1. The J segment lost 4 bases and the V segment lost 4 bases, leaving 9 bases of the junction unmatched. Germline CDR1 is SNHLY and CDR2 is FYNNEI. The length of the CDR3 is 17 residues. The CDR3 DNA reads as TGTGCCAGCAGTGGTTGGCAGGGGGCGCCCGGGGCCAACGTCCTGACTTTC. Translation: CASSGWQGAPGANVLTF.

This clone was observed a single time. The gene calls are TRBV6-5 and TRBJ2-7, with 7 bases fitting TRBD1. J was trimmed by 2 bases and V by 7 bases; bases with no gene match: 11. Germline V gene lookup returns CDR1 MNHEY and CDR2 SVGAGI. There are 15 residues in the CDR3. CDR3 bases: TGTGCCAGCAATATGATGACAGGGCGGACCTACGAGCAGTACTTC. Its protein is CASNMMTGRTYEQYF.

V and J are TRBV19 and TRBJ1-2, with TRBD1 identical over 7 bases. The CDR3 has 13 amino acids. Trimming at V came to 5 bases and at J to 4 bases, leaving 4 bases not matched to a gene. In germline, CDR1 is LNHDA, CDR2 SQIVND (reference sequence). CDR3 DNA: TGTGCCAGTAGTTCGGGACAGATCTATGGCTACACCTTC. Its translation: CASSSGQIYGYTF. Full variable domain (remainder filled in from reference TRBV19 and TRBJ1-2): DGGITQSPKYLFRKEGQNVTLSCEQNLNHDAMYWYRQDPGQGLRLIYYSQIVNDFQKGDIAEGYSVSREKKESFPLTVTSAQKNPTAFYLCASSSGQIYGYTFGSGTRLTVV.

The V call is TRBV7-9, the J call TRBJ2-5; TRBD2 matches 9 bases. Trimming at V came to 6 bases and at J to 2 bases, leaving 7 bases not matched to a gene. Germline V lookup: CDR1 SEHNR, CDR2 FQNEAQ (reference sequence). CDR3 size: 15 residues. The CDR3 DNA follows: TGTGCCAGCAGTCTAGCGGGGAGCCCACAAGAGACCCAGTACTTC. The encoded protein is CASSLAGSPQETQYF.